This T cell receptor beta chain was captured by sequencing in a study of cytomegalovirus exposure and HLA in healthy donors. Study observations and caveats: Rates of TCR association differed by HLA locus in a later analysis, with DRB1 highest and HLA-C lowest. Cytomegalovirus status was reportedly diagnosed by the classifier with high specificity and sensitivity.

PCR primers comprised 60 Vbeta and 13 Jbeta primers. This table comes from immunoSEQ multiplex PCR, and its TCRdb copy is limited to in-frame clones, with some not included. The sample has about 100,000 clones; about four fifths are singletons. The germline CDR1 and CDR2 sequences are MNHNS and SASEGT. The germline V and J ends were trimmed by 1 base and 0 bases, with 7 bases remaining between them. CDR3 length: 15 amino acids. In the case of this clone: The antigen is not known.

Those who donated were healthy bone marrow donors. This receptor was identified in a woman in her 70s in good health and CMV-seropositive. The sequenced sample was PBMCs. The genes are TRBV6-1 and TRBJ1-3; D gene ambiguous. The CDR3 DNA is TGTGCCAGCAGTGAAGGACTGATCTCTGGAAACACCATATATTTT. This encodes CASSEGLISGNTIYF.